This T cell receptor (beta chain) emerged from a study of beta chain features in type 1 diabetes. Study background: Examination of sorted cells across all samples involved around 110 million cells. Broader study findings: Significant though moderate, a shortening of TCRB CDR3s appeared in all four CD4+ subsets of Type 1 diabetes patients.

To note about this clone: Its matching antigen is unknown.

The germline V gene encodes CDR1 SNHLY and CDR2 FYNNEI. This CDR3 has 14 residues. V shed 6 bases, J shed 5 bases, and the junction held 4 bases outside the gene matches. What was sequenced were expressed TCRB transcripts, since all of the isolated RNA had been reverse transcribed. Millions of reads, on average, came from each naive, central memory and regulatory T cell sample. Generated by immunoSEQ multiplex PCR, the TCRdb table keeps only in-frame clones and is missing some. The sample has 300,000 to 350,000 clones, around an eighth seen once. This sequence originates from a woman younger than 35 with type 1 diabetes. Sequences were obtained from naive CD4+ T cells from blood. The V gene is TRBV2, the J gene TRBJ1-5; 10 bases fit TRBD1. Here the CDR3 reads CASRQDRGDQPQHF. In DNA form, the CDR3 reads TGTGCCAGCAGACAGGACAGGGGGGATCAGCCCCAGCATTTT.